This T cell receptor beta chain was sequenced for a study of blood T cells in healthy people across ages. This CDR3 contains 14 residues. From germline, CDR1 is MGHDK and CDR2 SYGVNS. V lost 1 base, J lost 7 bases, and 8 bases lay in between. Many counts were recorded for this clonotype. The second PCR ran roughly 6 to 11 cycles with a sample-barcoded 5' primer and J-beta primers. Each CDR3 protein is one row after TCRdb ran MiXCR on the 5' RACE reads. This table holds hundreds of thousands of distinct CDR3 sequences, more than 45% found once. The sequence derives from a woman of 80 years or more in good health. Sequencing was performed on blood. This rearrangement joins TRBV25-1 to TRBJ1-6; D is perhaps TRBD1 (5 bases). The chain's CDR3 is CASSESTANSPLHF. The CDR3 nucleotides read TGTGCCAGCAGTGAATCGACAGCCAATTCACCCCTCCACTTT.